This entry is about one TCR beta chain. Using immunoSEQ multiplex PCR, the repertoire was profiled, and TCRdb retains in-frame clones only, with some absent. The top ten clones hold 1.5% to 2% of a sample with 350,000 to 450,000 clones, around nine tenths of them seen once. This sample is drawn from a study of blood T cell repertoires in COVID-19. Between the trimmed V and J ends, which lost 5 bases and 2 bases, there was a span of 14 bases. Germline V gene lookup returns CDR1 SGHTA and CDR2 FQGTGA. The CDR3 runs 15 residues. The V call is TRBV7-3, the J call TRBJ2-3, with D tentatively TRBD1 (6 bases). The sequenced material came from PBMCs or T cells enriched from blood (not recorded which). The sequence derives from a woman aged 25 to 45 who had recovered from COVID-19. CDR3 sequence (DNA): TGTGCCAGCAGCCCCCAGGGGTTCGACACAGATACGCAGTATTTT. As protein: CASSPQGFDTDTQYF.